Listed here are 25 T cell receptor beta chains from one sample, sequenced in a study of blood T cell repertoires in COVID-19. TCRdb keeps only in-frame clones here, not all; method: immunoSEQ multiplex PCR. The sample shows 70,000 or so clones, roughly 87% of them seen only once. The sample comprised peripheral blood. Source of these receptors: a woman older than 75 with acute or convalescent COVID-19.

The gene calls are TRBV19 and TRBJ2-2; TRBD1 aligns across 10 bases. The CDR3 totals 14 residues. The junction had 5 bases not matched to a gene; V was cut back by 9 bases and J by 4 bases. Per the germline V gene, CDR1 is LNHDA and CDR2 is SQIVND (reference sequence). The CDR3 sequence is CASRTGGSTGELFF. The CDR3 bases are TGTGCCAGCCGGACAGGGGGAAGCACCGGGGAGCTGTTTTTT.

In its sample, this clone was seen once. The chain recombines TRBV12-1 with TRBJ1-6; the D segment call TRBD1 is taken from the table without a DNA check. TRBV12-1 is an annotated pseudogene. The CDR3 sequence is 19 residues long. Here the CDR3 DNA reads TGTGCCAGCAGCACCCGCATGCCCGGACAGGGCCGTTATAATTCACCCCTCCACTTT. Translation gives CASSTRMPGQGRYNSPLHF.

With respect to this clone: The junction departs from the called germline gene at one end, perhaps through a read error. The chain links TRBV5-4 to TRBJ2-7; 8 bases map to TRBD1. CDR3 size: 12 residues. Germline assignment: CDR1 SGHNT and CDR2 YYREEE (reference sequence). CDR3 in amino acids: CASTLGLGQESF. CDR3 sequence (DNA): TGTGCCAGCACTCTGGGGTTGGGACAGGAGAGCTTC.

The V gene is TRBV28, the J gene TRBJ1-5, with 7 nucleotides matching TRBD1. Trimming cost V 3 bases and J 6 bases; bases outside gene matches: 11. The germline V gene has CDR1 MDHEN and CDR2 SYDVKM. The CDR3 extends over 16 amino acids. CDR3 nucleotide sequence: TGTGCCAGCAGTTTGTACTTTCCAGGGGGTTTTCAGCCCCAGCATTTT. It specifies CASSLYFPGGFQPQHF.

This chain links TRBV24-1 with TRBJ1-1; D might be TRBD1 (6 bases). The CDR3 length is 14 residues. Germline V gene lookup returns CDR1 KGHDR and CDR2 SFDVKD. V lost 2 bases to trimming and J lost 4 bases, with 10 bases between them. The CDR3 DNA reads as TGTGCCACCAGTGATTCTCAGGGGCCCACTGAAGCTTTCTTT. Translated, it gives CATSDSQGPTEAFF.

The CDR3 region has the DNA TGTGCCACCAGTGATTTGGCTAGTGGTTCCTACAATGAGCAGTTCTTC. It is translated as CATSDLASGSYNEQFF. This chain joins TRBV24-1 and TRBJ2-1; D unresolved. The CDR3 has 16 amino acids. With 0 bases removed from V and 1 base from J, the gap between germline ends came to 9 bases. Germline V gene sequence: CDR1 KGHDR, CDR2 SFDVKD.

This chain connects TRBV24-1 to TRBJ2-3, with 10 bases fitting TRBD2. This CDR3 comprises 18 residues. Per germline, CDR1 KGHDR and CDR2 SFDVKD. J lost 5 bases, V lost 1 base, and 11 bases had no gene match. Here the CDR3 DNA reads TGTGCCACCAGTGATTTCTCAGCGGGGGGGACCATAAAAGATACGCAGTATTTT. It is translated as CATSDFSAGGTIKDTQYF.

In its sample, this clone was seen once. The chain joins TRBV11-2 to TRBJ2-3; TRBD1 matches at 9 bases. There are 17 residues in the CDR3. V lost 6 bases to trimming and J lost 6 bases; unmatched junction nucleotides: 16. Germline V gene data show CDR1 as SGHAT and CDR2 as FQNNGV. The CDR3 coding sequence is TGTGCCAGCAGGTCTGAACTTGGGACAGGGAGAGGCGATACGCAGTATTTT. This sequence encodes CASRSELGTGRGDTQYF.

This rearrangement joins TRBV6-5 to TRBJ1-6, with 8 positions matching TRBD1. The trim removed 8 bases at V and 5 bases at J, leaving 2 bases unmatched. The germline CDR1 and CDR2 sequences are MNHEY and SVGAGI. The CDR3 extends over 13 amino acids. In DNA, the CDR3 is TGTGCCAGCGACAGGGGCCATAATTCACCCCTCCACTTT. Translating it yields CASDRGHNSPLHF.

The chain has TRBV19 and TRBJ1-1; 7 bases align to TRBD1. The CDR3 runs to 11 residues. With V trimmed by 11 bases and J by 7 bases, 7 bases remained unmatched. Germline CDR1 reads LNHDA; CDR2 reads SQIVND (reference sequence). CDR3 nucleotide sequence: TGTGCCGTATACAGGGGTGGTGAAGCTTTCTTT. Residues: CAVYRGGEAFF.

The chain recombines TRBV12-3 or TRBV12-4 with TRBJ1-5, with 9 bases matching TRBD1. This CDR3 region has 13 residues. The V segment lost 6 bases and the J segment 6 bases; nucleotides outside the gene matches: 3. Here the CDR3 reads CASSGTGFQPQHF. The CDR3 DNA reads TGTGCCAGCAGCGGGACAGGGTTTCAGCCCCAGCATTTT.

The rearrangement links TRBV28 to TRBJ2-1; 8 nucleotides line up with TRBD2. Germline V gene lookup returns CDR1 MDHEN and CDR2 SYDVKM. This CDR3 region has 16 residues. V lost 1 base, J lost 2 bases, and 4 bases stayed unmatched. The CDR3 DNA sequence: TGTGCCAGCAGTTTATTTGGCGGGAGGACCTACAATGAGCAGTTCTTC. Translating it yields CASSLFGGRTYNEQFF.

J is TRBJ2-6 and V is TRBV5-1; D ambiguous. Per germline, CDR1 SGHRS and CDR2 YFSETQ. CDR3 length: 15 amino acids. The ends were cut back, 2 bases at V and 0 bases at J, with 6 bases in the middle. CDR3 sequence (DNA): TGCGCCAGCAGCTTTGAGAACTCTGGGGCCAACGTCCTGACTTTC. Its protein product is CASSFENSGANVLTF.

This clone was recorded at least ten times. V is TRBV18 and J is TRBJ1-6, with 8 positions matching TRBD1. This CDR3 region has 17 residues. CDR1 KGHSH and CDR2 LQKENI come from the germline V gene. Trimming cost V 4 bases and J 5 bases; bases outside gene matches: 10. The CDR3 coding sequence is TGTGCCAGCTCACGGGGGCAGGGGGCTGCCAATAATTCACCCCTCCACTTT. This translates into CASSRGQGAANNSPLHF. Full variable domain (remainder filled in from reference TRBV18 and TRBJ1-6): NAGVMQNPRHLVRRRGQEARLRCSPMKGHSHVYWYRQLPEEGLKFMVYLQKENIIDESGMPKERFSAEFPKEGPSILRIQQVVRGDSAAYFCASSRGQGAANNSPLHFGNGTRLTVT.

The chain couples TRBV2 to TRBJ2-3, with TRBD1 as a possible D gene (6 bases). V was clipped by 8 bases and J by 9 bases, with 15 bases between them. The V gene's germline CDR1 is SNHLY and CDR2 FYNNEI. This CDR3 contains 12 residues. In DNA form, the CDR3 reads TGTGCCAGCCGCCTGTCGCAGGGGACGCAGTATTTT. The encoded protein is CASRLSQGTQYF.

V and J are TRBV19 and TRBJ2-7; TRBD1 matches 8 bases. V shed 3 bases, J shed 5 bases, and the junction held 9 bases outside the gene matches. From germline, CDR1 is LNHDA and CDR2 SQIVND (reference sequence). This CDR3 has 15 residues. The CDR3 DNA follows: TGTGCCAGTAGTATCAGAGGGACAGGAAAGGACGAGCAGTACTTC. Protein sequence: CASSIRGTGKDEQYF.

The chain uses TRBV6-2 or TRBV6-3 and TRBJ2-5, with D possibly TRBD2 on 5 matching bases. In germline, CDR1 is MNHEY, CDR2 SVGEGT. Trimming removed 2 bases from V and 4 bases from J, with 14 bases in between. The CDR3 covers 15 residues. The chain's CDR3 is CASSYEGNRVETQYF. The CDR3, as DNA: TGTGCCAGCAGTTACGAGGGAAATAGGGTAGAGACCCAGTACTTC.

The V gene is TRBV24-1, the J gene TRBJ1-2; D unresolved. The CDR3 is 15 residues long. Trimming removed 5 bases from V and 7 bases from J, with 19 bases in between. The germline V gene encodes CDR1 KGHDR and CDR2 SFDVKD. The CDR3 loop reads CATSGAADSSPGYTF. For the CDR3, the DNA is TGTGCCACCAGTGGCGCCGCCGACTCATCTCCTGGCTACACCTTC.

The chain is built from TRBV5-6 and TRBJ1-4, with D uncertain. The V and J ends lost 1 base and 8 bases respectively, with 15 bases between them. The CDR3 has 15 residues. Germline V gene sequence: CDR1 SGHDT, CDR2 YYEEEE. CDR3 protein: CASSLMHEKREKLFF. Here the CDR3 DNA reads TGTGCCAGCAGCTTGATGCACGAAAAACGGGAAAAACTGTTTTTT.

The sample holds one count of this clone. The gene calls are TRBV25-1 and TRBJ1-5; 12 nucleotides line up with TRBD1. Germline lookup yields CDR1 MGHDK and CDR2 SYGVNS. This CDR3 is built from 18 residues. The V gene end was trimmed by 2 bases and the J gene end by 0 bases; junction bases not matched to a gene: 5. The CDR3 here is CASSEGTGGTYSNQPQHF. The CDR3 nucleotides read TGTGCCAGCAGTGAAGGGACAGGGGGCACCTATAGCAATCAGCCCCAGCATTTT. Full variable domain (remainder filled in from reference TRBV25-1 and TRBJ1-5): EADIYQTPRYLVIGTGKKITLECSQTMGHDKMYWYQQDPGMELHLIHYSYGVNSTEKGDLSSESTVSRIRTEHFPLTLESARPSHTSQYLCASSEGTGGTYSNQPQHFGDGTRLSIL.

V gene TRBV5-6 combines with J gene TRBJ1-2; D gene ambiguous. Per germline, CDR1 SGHDT and CDR2 YYEEEE. The CDR3 length is 13 residues. The V end lost 0 bases, the J end lost 0 bases, and 3 bases lay between the germline ends. The CDR3 reads CASSLGANYGYTF. Written as DNA, the CDR3 is TGTGCCAGCAGCTTGGGAGCTAACTATGGCTACACCTTC. The full variable domain, completed using reference TRBV5-6 and TRBJ1-2, is DAGVTQSPTHLIKTRGQQVTLRCSPKSGHDTVSWYQQALGQGPQFIFQYYEEEERQRGNFPDRFSGHQFPNYSSELNVNALLLGDSALYLCASSLGANYGYTFGSGTRLTVV.

The chain combines TRBV3-1 (or the pseudogene TRBV3-2) with TRBJ1-2; the D gene is possibly TRBD1 (6 bases). The V end lost 1 base, the J end lost 4 bases, and 10 bases lay between the germline ends. Looked up from germline, CDR1 is LGHDT and CDR2 is YNNKEL (reference sequence). The CDR3 runs to 14 residues. In nucleotides, the CDR3 is TGTGCCAGCAGCCAAGCTGCGACAGGCTATGGCTACACCTTC. Its translation: CASSQAATGYGYTF.

The chain combines TRBV5-1 with TRBJ2-7, with D maybe TRBD2 (5 bases). The CDR3 sequence is 13 residues long. V lost 1 base and J 2 bases, leaving 7 bases between the germline ends. Per germline, CDR1 SGHRS and CDR2 YFSETQ. The CDR3 is CASSLTGTYEQYF. The CDR3 bases are TGCGCCAGCAGCTTGACGGGGACCTACGAGCAGTACTTC.

In its sample, this clone was seen a few times. The chain recombines TRBV5-1 with TRBJ2-5; D is undetermined. Germline V CDR1 and CDR2: SGHRS, YFSETQ. Trimming took 3 bases from V and 2 from J, leaving 11 bases between them. CDR3 length: 14 amino acids. As DNA, the CDR3 is TGCGCCAGCAGCTACGCAGGCGATCAAGAGACCCAGTACTTC. This codes for CASSYAGDQETQYF.

The chain has TRBV27 and TRBJ2-7, with 9 bases identical to TRBD2. The CDR3 length is 18 residues. Germline CDR1 and CDR2: MNHEY and SMNVEV (reference sequence). V lost 5 bases and J lost 1; bases outside the gene matches: 15. The CDR3 DNA follows: TGTGCCAGCAGTATAAGGGCCACTAGCGGGCCTACTTCCTACGAGCAGTACTTC. Protein sequence: CASSIRATSGPTSYEQYF.